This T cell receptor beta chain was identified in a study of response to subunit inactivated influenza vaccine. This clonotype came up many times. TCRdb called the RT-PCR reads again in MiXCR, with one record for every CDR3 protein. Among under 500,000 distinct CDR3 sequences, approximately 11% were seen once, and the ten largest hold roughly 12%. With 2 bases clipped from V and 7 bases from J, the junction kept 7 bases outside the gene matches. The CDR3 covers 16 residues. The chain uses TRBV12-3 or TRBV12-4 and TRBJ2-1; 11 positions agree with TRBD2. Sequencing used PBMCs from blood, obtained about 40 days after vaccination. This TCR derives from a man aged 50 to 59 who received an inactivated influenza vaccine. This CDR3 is CASSLSSLAGGNEQFF. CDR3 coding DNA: TGTGCCAGCAGTTTAAGTTCCCTAGCGGGGGGAAATGAGCAGTTCTTC.